This TCR beta chain emerged from a study of cytomegalovirus exposure and HLA in healthy donors. Whole-study context: Assignment to the Caucasian-associated ancestry cluster applied to less than 85% of the approximately 420 genotyped donors.

Notes on this clone: Its antigen is not identified.

Study results and limitations: Segments of the TCR beta V type were, in most cases, productive about 87% or about 30% of the time in an earlier analysis. The authors assumed roughly uniform sequencing depth across donors for presence/absence analyses. HLA restriction was apparent for most CMV-associated TCR beta chains in a later analysis.

In the PCR, 60 Vbeta and 13 Jbeta primers were used. Sequenced by immunoSEQ multiplex PCR; TCRdb stores in-frame clones only, minus some. This sample's table has 150,000 to 200,000 clones. Sequencing was carried out using PBMCs. The receptor's source is a man younger than 45 in good health and CMV-seronegative.

CDR3 coding DNA: TGTGCCAGCAGCTTTCCTCTCTATAGCAATCAGCCCCAGCATTTT. It codes for CASSFPLYSNQPQHF. The J gene is TRBJ1-5, the V gene TRBV11-2; D remains ambiguous. V was cut by 3 bases and J by 0 bases, with 9 bases left in between. CDR1 SGHAT and CDR2 FQNNGV come from the germline V gene. This CDR3 comprises 15 residues.